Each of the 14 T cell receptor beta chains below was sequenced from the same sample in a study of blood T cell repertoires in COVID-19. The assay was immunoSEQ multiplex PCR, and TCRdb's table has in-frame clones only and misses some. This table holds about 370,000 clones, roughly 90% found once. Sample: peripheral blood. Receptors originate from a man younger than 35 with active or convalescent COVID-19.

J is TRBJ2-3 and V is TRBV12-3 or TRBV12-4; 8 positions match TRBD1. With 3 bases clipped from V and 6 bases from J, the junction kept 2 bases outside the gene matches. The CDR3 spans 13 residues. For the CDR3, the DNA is TGTGCCAGCAGTTTCGACAGGGGCGATACGCAGTATTTT. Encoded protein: CASSFDRGDTQYF.

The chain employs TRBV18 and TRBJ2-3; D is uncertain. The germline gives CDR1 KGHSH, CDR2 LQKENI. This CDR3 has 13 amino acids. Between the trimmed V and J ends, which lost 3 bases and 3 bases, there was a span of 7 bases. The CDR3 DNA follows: TGTGCCAGCTCACCTGTCGGGACAGATACGCAGTATTTT. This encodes CASSPVGTDTQYF.

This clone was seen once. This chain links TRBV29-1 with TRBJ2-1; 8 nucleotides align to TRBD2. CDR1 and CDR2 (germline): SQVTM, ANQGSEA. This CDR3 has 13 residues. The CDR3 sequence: CTGGLGDLDEQFF. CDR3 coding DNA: TGCACCGGGGGACTAGGTGATCTCGATGAGCAGTTCTTC.

The CDR3: CASSYSGTGGHYGYTF. CDR3 nucleotide sequence: TGTGCCAGCAGTTACTCGGGGACAGGGGGTCACTATGGCTACACCTTC. This chain joins TRBV6-5 and TRBJ1-2, with 11 bases that match TRBD1. CDR1 and CDR2 (germline): MNHEY, SVGAGI. This CDR3 has 16 amino acids. J lost 3 bases, V lost 0 bases, and 3 bases had no gene match.

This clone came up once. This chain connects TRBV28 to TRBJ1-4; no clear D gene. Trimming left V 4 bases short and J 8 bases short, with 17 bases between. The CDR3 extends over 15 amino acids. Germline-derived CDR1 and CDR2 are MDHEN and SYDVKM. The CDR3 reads CASSSPPANGEKLFF. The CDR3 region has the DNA TGTGCCAGCAGTTCCCCCCCAGCGAACGGCGAAAAACTGTTTTTT.

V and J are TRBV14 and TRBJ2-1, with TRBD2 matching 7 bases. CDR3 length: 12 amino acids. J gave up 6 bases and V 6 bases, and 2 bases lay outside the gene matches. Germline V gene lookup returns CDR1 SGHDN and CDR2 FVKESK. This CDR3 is CASRAGVNEQFF. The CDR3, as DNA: TGTGCCAGCAGGGCGGGAGTCAATGAGCAGTTCTTC.

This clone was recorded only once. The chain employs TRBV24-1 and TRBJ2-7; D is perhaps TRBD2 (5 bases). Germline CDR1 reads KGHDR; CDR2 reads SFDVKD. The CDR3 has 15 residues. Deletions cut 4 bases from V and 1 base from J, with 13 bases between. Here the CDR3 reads CATSDGLQTSYEQYF. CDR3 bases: TGTGCCACCAGTGACGGACTCCAAACGTCCTACGAGCAGTACTTC.

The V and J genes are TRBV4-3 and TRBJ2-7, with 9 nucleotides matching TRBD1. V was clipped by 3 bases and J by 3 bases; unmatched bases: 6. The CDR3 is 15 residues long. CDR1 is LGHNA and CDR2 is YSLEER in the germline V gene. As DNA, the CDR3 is TGCGCCAGCAGCCAGGAAGACAGGGGGAACTACGAGCAGTACTTC. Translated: CASSQEDRGNYEQYF.

The CDR3 nucleotides read TGTGCCAGCAGTTTAACAGGGGATGCCAACTATGGCTACACCTTC. Encoded protein: CASSLTGDANYGYTF. The V gene is TRBV28, the J gene TRBJ1-2; TRBD1 aligns across 7 bases. The CDR3 has 15 amino acids. Germline lookup yields CDR1 MDHEN and CDR2 SYDVKM. The V gene end was trimmed by 2 bases and the J gene end by 2 bases; junction bases not matched to a gene: 5.

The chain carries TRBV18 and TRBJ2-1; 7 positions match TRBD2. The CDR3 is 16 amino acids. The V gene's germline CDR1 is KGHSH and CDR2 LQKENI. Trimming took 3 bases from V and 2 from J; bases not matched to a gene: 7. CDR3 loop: CASSPTPGGTYNEQFF. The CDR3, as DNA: TGTGCCAGCTCACCTACCCCCGGGGGGACCTACAATGAGCAGTTCTTC.

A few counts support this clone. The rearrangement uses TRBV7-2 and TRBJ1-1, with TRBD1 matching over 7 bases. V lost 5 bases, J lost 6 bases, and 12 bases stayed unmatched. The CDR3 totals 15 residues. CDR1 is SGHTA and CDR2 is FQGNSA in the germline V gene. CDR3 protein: CASSTSRGTTAEAFF. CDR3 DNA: TGTGCCAGCAGCACATCCAGGGGGACGACGGCTGAAGCTTTCTTT.

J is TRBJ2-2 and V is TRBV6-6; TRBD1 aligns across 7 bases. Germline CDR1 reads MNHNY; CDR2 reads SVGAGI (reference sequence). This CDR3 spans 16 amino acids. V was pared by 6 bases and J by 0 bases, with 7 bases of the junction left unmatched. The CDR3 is CASSRSGTANTGELFF. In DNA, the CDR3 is TGTGCCAGCAGCAGATCCGGGACAGCGAACACCGGGGAGCTGTTTTTT.

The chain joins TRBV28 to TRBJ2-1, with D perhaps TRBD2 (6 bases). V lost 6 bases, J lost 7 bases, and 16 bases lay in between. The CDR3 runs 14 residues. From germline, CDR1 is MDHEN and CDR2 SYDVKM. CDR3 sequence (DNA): TGTGCCAGCAGCCCAAGTGCGGGGTATAATGAGCAGTTCTTC. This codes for CASSPSAGYNEQFF.

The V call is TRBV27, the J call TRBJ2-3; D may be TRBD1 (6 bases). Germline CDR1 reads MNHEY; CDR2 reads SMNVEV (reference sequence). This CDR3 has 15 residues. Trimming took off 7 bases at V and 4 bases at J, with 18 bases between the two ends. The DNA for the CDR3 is TGTGCCAGCACTAAACACAGGGTGGGGTCAGATACGCAGTATTTT. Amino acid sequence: CASTKHRVGSDTQYF.